The T cell receptor (beta chain) under discussion was sequenced for a study of T cell responses to AZD1222 COVID-19 vaccine. Turning to the study itself: Second-dose schedules of about 4 or about 12 weeks were combined.

Clones were sequenced by immunoSEQ multiplex PCR, and TCRdb holds only the in-frame ones, with some missing. This sample has about 130,000 clones; 85% to 95% occur once, and the top ten carry approximately 0.85%. Germline trimming cut 4 bases from V and 4 bases from J; bases unmatched to any gene: 10. Germline lookup yields CDR1 MNHEY and CDR2 SVGAGI. The CDR3 runs 16 residues. V usage is TRBV6-5 and J usage is TRBJ1-1; 9 nucleotides match TRBD1. This sequence originates from an adult in good health. The sample in question was peripheral blood, obtained on day 0 of AZD1222 vaccination. CDR3 sequence reads: CASSSTNRGPGTEAFF. The CDR3 DNA is TGTGCCAGCAGTTCGACGAACAGGGGGCCGGGCACTGAAGCTTTCTTT.